A selection of T cell receptor beta chains follows, all from one sample in a study of beta chain features in type 1 diabetes. Method: immunoSEQ multiplex PCR; TCRdb's copy keeps in-frame clones and lacks some. The sample lists tens of thousands of clones; approximately 32% were seen once. Material for sequencing was stem cell memory CD4+ T cells from blood. The receptors shown here come from a woman aged 18-29 years in good health. CDR3s include the opening cysteine and the closing phenylalanine or tryptophan. D genes are given only for firm matches. Where a row states a size, it is once, few, many or the class of an expanded clone; other rows omit it.

DNA | CDR3 | J | size | D | V
TGTGCCAGCTCACCTGGCAGCCAAGAGACCCAGTACTTC | CASSPGSQETQYF | TRBJ2-5 | - | - | TRBV18
TGCGCCAGCAGATCAACAGGACAGTCCCAAGAGACCCAGTACTTC | CASRSTGQSQETQYF | TRBJ2-5 | few | - | TRBV5-1
TGTGCCAGCCAGCGGGGGACCTACAATGAGCAGTTCTTC | CASQRGTYNEQFF | TRBJ2-1 | - | TRBD2 | TRBV6-5
TGTGCCAGCAGCCCCTGGACAGGGTCCGGCTACACCTTC | CASSPWTGSGYTF | TRBJ1-2 | few | TRBD1 | TRBV5-6
TGTGCCAGCTCAGCGGGAGAGAACACCGGGGAGCTGTTTTTT | CASSAGENTGELFF | TRBJ2-2 | - | TRBD2 | TRBV18
TGTGCCAGCTCACCCAGGGAGGGTGGTGAAAAACTGTTTTTT | CASSPREGGEKLFF | TRBJ1-4 | few | - | TRBV18
TGTGCCAGCAGCTCCGCACAGGGGAATGGGGCCGGGGAGCTGTTTTTT | CASSSAQGNGAGELFF | TRBJ2-2 | few | TRBD1 | TRBV7-6
TGCGCCAGCAGCTTGACGGGGGGGGGCCTAAACAATGAGCAGTTCTTC | CASSLTGGGLNNEQFF | TRBJ2-1 | - | TRBD2 | TRBV5-1
TGTGCCAGCAGCCCCGGACAGGGGAGTTCTCAGCCCCAGCATTTT | CASSPGQGSSQPQHF | TRBJ1-5 | few | TRBD1 | TRBV5-6
TGTGCCAGCAGCTCTGCAAGGGGTCAGCCCCAGCATTTT | CASSSARGQPQHF | TRBJ1-5 | few | - | TRBV6-5
TGCGCCAGCAGGCCTAGCGGAACCTCTGGGGCCAACGTCCTGACTTTC | CASRPSGTSGANVLTF | TRBJ2-6 | - | TRBD2 | TRBV4-1
TGTGCCAGCAGCCTACTAGCGGGGGGCTACGAGCAGTACTTC | CASSLLAGGYEQYF | TRBJ2-7 | - | TRBD2 | TRBV7-9
TGCGCCAGCAGCCAAGATCGGGTAGCCCACGAGCAGTACTTC | CASSQDRVAHEQYF | TRBJ2-7 | - | - | TRBV4-1
TGTGCCAGCACGGCACAGGGCACCGGGGAGCTGTTTTTT | CASTAQGTGELFF | TRBJ2-2 | - | - | TRBV7-8
TGTGCCAGCAGGGACTATCCCACAGATACGCAGTATTTT | CASRDYPTDTQYF | TRBJ2-3 | - | - | TRBV5-6
TGTGCCAGCAGCCTCAGTTCAGGGAACACCGGGGAGCTGTTTTTT | CASSLSSGNTGELFF | TRBJ2-2 | - | - | TRBV7-9
TGTGCCACCCGGGACAGCTACTCCTACGAGCAGTACTTC | CATRDSYSYEQYF | TRBJ2-7 | - | TRBD1 | TRBV10-3
TGCGCCAGCAATTTAGGACAGGGAGCGTTGAATGAGCAGTTCTTC | CASNLGQGALNEQFF | TRBJ2-1 | - | TRBD1 | TRBV5-1
TGTGCCAGCGCCGACAGGGAAGAGACCCAGTACTTC | CASADREETQYF | TRBJ2-5 | - | TRBD1 | TRBV6-5
TGTGCCACCAGCAGAGCCAGGGGAGCCTACGAGCAGTACTTC | CATSRARGAYEQYF | TRBJ2-7 | few | - | TRBV15
TGTGCCAGCAGCTTTTCGGGACAGAATGAAAAACTGTTTTTT | CASSFSGQNEKLFF | TRBJ1-4 | - | TRBD1 | TRBV11-2
TGTGCCAGTGGCTTGGGACAGCAAAACATTCAGTACTTC | CASGLGQQNIQYF | TRBJ2-4 | few | TRBD1 | TRBV19
TGCGCCAGCAGCTTGGCCACGGACAGGGGGTATGGCTACACCTTC | CASSLATDRGYGYTF | TRBJ1-2 | few | TRBD1 | TRBV5-1
TGTGCCAGCATCCCCGGACTAGGAAGCACCGGGGAGCTGTTTTTT | CASIPGLGSTGELFF | TRBJ2-2 | - | TRBD2 | TRBV5-6
TGTGCCAGCAGCCAAGTAGAAGTGGGGGGATACAATGAGCAGTTCTTC | CASSQVEVGGYNEQFF | TRBJ2-1 | - | - | TRBV4-2
TGTGCCAGCAGTTACGCCGGGAGAGACAATGAGCAGTTCTTC | CASSYAGRDNEQFF | TRBJ2-1 | few | - | TRBV6-6
TGCGCCAGCAGCCAATGGGACAGCTACAATCAGCCCCAGCATTTT | CASSQWDSYNQPQHF | TRBJ1-5 | - | TRBD1 | TRBV4-1
TGTGCCAGCAGCTACGAGGGAAATCAGCCCCAGCATTTT | CASSYEGNQPQHF | TRBJ1-5 | - | - | TRBV6-5
TGTGCTAGTGCCCCGGGACAGGGTAGAGATACGCAGTATTTT | CASAPGQGRDTQYF | TRBJ2-3 | once | TRBD1 | TRBV12-5
TGTGCCAGCTCACGGACTAGGGAGGGGGAGACCCAGTACTTC | CASSRTREGETQYF | TRBJ2-5 | few | TRBD2 | TRBV18